The 21 T cell receptor beta chains in this list originate from one sample, sequenced in a study of T cell repertoires in ileal Crohn's disease. Measured with immunoSEQ multiplex PCR; TCRdb has only the in-frame clones, and not every one. The table lists some 10,000 clones, around 80% of them singletons. The sample comprised ileal tissue. These receptors originate from an adult with Crohn's disease.

The chain joins TRBV6-1 to TRBJ1-5; a possible D gene is TRBD1 (5 bases). CDR1 is MNHNS, CDR2 SASEGT, per germline. The CDR3 has 16 amino acids. The ends were cut back, 4 bases at V and 5 bases at J, with 18 bases in the middle. The CDR3 DNA follows: TGTGCCAGCAGTGGAGGGTGGGGGGATGGGGATCAGCCCCAGCATTTT. This encodes CASSGGWGDGDQPQHF.

This chain connects TRBV5-1 to TRBJ2-7; the D is unclear. Trimming stripped 0 bases from V and 6 bases from J, with 7 bases between. This CDR3 is 12 amino acids long. Per germline, CDR1 SGHRS and CDR2 YFSETQ. In DNA, the CDR3 is TGCGCCAGCAGCTTGGGGGCAGTCGAGCAGTACTTC. Protein: CASSLGAVEQYF.

The J gene is TRBJ2-1, the V gene TRBV11-2; 14 nucleotides align to TRBD2. The CDR3 totals 15 residues. Germline assignment: CDR1 SGHAT and CDR2 FQNNGV. V shed 3 bases and J 10 bases; nucleotides not matched to a gene: 5. The CDR3 DNA reads TGTGCCAGCAGCTTGCCGGGGACTAGCGGGGGAGAGCAGTTCTTC. This gives the protein CASSLPGTSGGEQFF. Combining the CDR3 with reference TRBV11-2 and TRBJ2-1 gives the whole variable domain EAGVAQSPRYKIIEKRQSVAFWCNPISGHATLYWYQQILGQGPKLLIQFQNNGVVDDSQLPKDRFSAERLKGVDSTLKIQPAKLEDSAVYLCASSLPGTSGGEQFFGPGTRLTVL.

The chain uses TRBV2 and TRBJ2-3; a weak D match, TRBD2 (5 bases). Per germline, CDR1 SNHLY and CDR2 FYNNEI. This CDR3 has 14 residues. V lost 10 bases and J lost 2, with 16 bases in between. CDR3 sequence: CATQPGIPTDTQYF. The DNA for the CDR3 is TGTGCCACCCAACCCGGGATACCCACAGATACGCAGTATTTT.

The rearrangement links TRBV5-1 to TRBJ2-7, with TRBD1 matching over 9 bases. V dropped 4 bases and J dropped 7; count of bases not matched to a gene: 6. Germline CDR1 reads SGHRS; CDR2 reads YFSETQ. The CDR3 covers 13 residues. The CDR3 DNA reads TGCGCCAGCAGCAGAGGGACAGGGATTGAGCAGTACTTC. This codes for CASSRGTGIEQYF.

This clone is labeled medium-sized. The sample holds other DNA sequences that translate to the same CDR3. The chain employs TRBV7-2 and TRBJ2-7; maybe TRBD1 (6 bases). Per the germline V gene, CDR1 is SGHTA and CDR2 is FQGNSA. Between the trimmed V and J ends, which lost 5 bases and 2 bases, there was a span of 7 bases. The CDR3 extends over 12 amino acids. Here the CDR3 reads CASSRQAYEQYF. Here the CDR3 DNA reads TGTGCCAGCAGCCGACAGGCCTACGAGCAGTACTTC.

The gene calls are TRBV4-2 and TRBJ2-1; 10 bases are a match to TRBD2. Germline CDR1 LGHNA, CDR2 YNFKEQ. The V and J ends lost 1 base and 7 bases, in that order; junction bases with no gene match: 10. The CDR3 length is 17 residues. The CDR3: CASSQGEAGGLRNEQFF. As DNA, the CDR3 is TGTGCCAGCAGCCAAGGTGAAGCGGGGGGGCTGCGAAATGAGCAGTTCTTC.

The chain is built from TRBV7-2 and TRBJ1-1, with D possibly being TRBD1 (6 bases). The CDR3 consists of 14 residues. Germline CDR1 is SGHTA and CDR2 is FQGNSA. Trimming pared 1 base from V and 5 bases from J, leaving 11 bases between. The CDR3: CASSLGTALTEAFF. The CDR3 DNA follows: TGTGCCAGCAGCTTAGGGACAGCCCTAACTGAAGCTTTCTTT. Full variable domain (remainder filled in from reference TRBV7-2 and TRBJ1-1): GAGVSQSPSNKVTEKGKDVELRCDPISGHTALYWYRQSLGQGLEFLIYFQGNSAPDKSGLPSDRFSAERTGGSVSTLTIQRTQQEDSAVYLCASSLGTALTEAFFGQGTRLTVV.

The genes are TRBV11-1 and TRBJ2-1, with TRBD2 identical over 8 bases. V dropped 3 bases and J dropped 5; count of bases not matched to a gene: 6. Germline V gene lookup returns CDR1 SGHAT and CDR2 FQDESV (reference sequence). The CDR3 totals 15 residues. The CDR3 spells CASSLERTSHNEQFF. The CDR3 coding sequence is TGTGCCAGCAGCTTGGAACGGACTAGCCACAATGAGCAGTTCTTC.

The table lists this clone with a count of one. The gene calls are TRBV2 and TRBJ1-2; D gene ambiguous. V lost 7 bases to trimming and J lost 2 bases, with 14 bases between them. Germline CDR1 and CDR2: SNHLY and FYNNEI. The CDR3 extends over 14 amino acids. The CDR3 bases are TGTGCCAGCAAGCAAGAACCCTCCAACTATGGCTACACCTTC. This sequence encodes CASKQEPSNYGYTF.

This rearrangement joins TRBV7-9 to TRBJ2-3; D perhaps matches TRBD1 (5 bases). CDR3 length equals 16 residues. Germline CDR1 reads SEHNR; CDR2 reads FQNEAQ (reference sequence). Trimming left V 2 bases short and J 3 bases short, with 15 bases between. Here the CDR3 DNA reads TGTGCCAGCAGCTTATGGCAGGGTGGAGAGACAGATACGCAGTATTTT. Amino acids: CASSLWQGGETDTQYF.

This clone is judged medium-sized (0.01 to 0.1%). J is TRBJ2-2 and V is TRBV7-2, with D tentatively TRBD1 (6 bases). V dropped 1 base and J dropped 8 bases, with 14 bases sitting between them. The CDR3 is 15 amino acids. From germline, CDR1 is SGHTA and CDR2 FQGNSA. As DNA, the CDR3 is TGTGCCAGCAGCTTAGGGCAGGGGCGTCAGGGGGAGCTGTTTTTT. Protein: CASSLGQGRQGELFF.

J is TRBJ2-3 and V is TRBV2; D gene uncertain. Germline V CDR1 and CDR2: SNHLY, FYNNEI. CDR3 length: 10 residues. Trimming stripped 8 bases from V and 5 bases from J, with 5 bases between. The CDR3 DNA follows: TGTGCCAGCGGCATAGATACGCAGTATTTT. It is translated as CASGIDTQYF. Drawing the rest from reference TRBV2 and TRBJ2-3, the complete variable domain is EPEVTQTPSHQVTQMGQEVILRCVPISNHLYFYWYRQILGQKVEFLVSFYNNEISEKSEIFDDQFSVERPDGSNFTLKIRSTKLEDSAMYFCASGIDTQYFGPGTRLTVL.

This clone has a handful of counts. The CDR3 DNA reads as TGTGCCAGCAGCTTAAAAGTGCCAGGCGGGGGTTCACCCCTCCACTTT. Residues: CASSLKVPGGGSPLHF. The chain links TRBV7-3 to TRBJ1-6, with D tentatively TRBD1 (5 bases). From germline, CDR1 is SGHTA and CDR2 FQGTGA. The germline V and J ends were trimmed by 1 base and 9 bases, with 16 bases remaining between them. CDR3 length: 16 residues.

This clone was detected a few times. J is TRBJ1-4 and V is TRBV2; the match to TRBD1 covers 10 bases. V dropped 2 bases and J dropped 11; count of bases not matched to a gene: 5. This CDR3 contains 14 residues. In germline, CDR1 is SNHLY, CDR2 FYNNEI. CDR3 DNA: TGTGCCAGCAGTGAAAGGGGACAGGGGTTTAAACTGTTTTTT. Protein sequence: CASSERGQGFKLFF.

The sample holds one count of this clone. V is TRBV6-5 and J is TRBJ2-1, with 7 nucleotides matching TRBD2. V gave up 7 bases and J gave up 2 bases; unmatched junction bases: 8. This CDR3 spans 15 amino acids. CDR1 is MNHEY, CDR2 SVGAGI, per germline. CDR3 in DNA: TGTGCCAGCACTGGAGGCGGGAGACCCTACAATGAGCAGTTCTTC. It yields the protein CASTGGGRPYNEQFF.

The V call is TRBV4-2, the J call TRBJ2-3; a possible D gene is TRBD2 (7 bases). The CDR3 contains 17 residues. Per the germline V gene, CDR1 is LGHNA and CDR2 is YNFKEQ. Between the trimmed V and J ends, which lost 0 bases and 3 bases, there was a span of 16 bases. The CDR3 coding sequence is TGTGCCAGCAGCCAAGAGGTAGAGGGGGGGCCAACAGATACGCAGTATTTT. It specifies CASSQEVEGGPTDTQYF.

The chain joins TRBV15 to TRBJ2-2, with D tentatively TRBD2 (6 bases). Germline CDR1 LNHNV, CDR2 YYDKDF (reference sequence). The ends were cut back, 1 base at V and 6 bases at J, with 12 bases in the middle. This CDR3 spans 15 amino acids. DNA for the CDR3: TGTGCCACCAGCAGAGGTAGACTAGATGCCGGGGAGCTGTTTTTT. Its translation: CATSRGRLDAGELFF.

This sequence joins TRBV19 and TRBJ1-5; 7 bases are shared with TRBD1. Germline V gene data show CDR1 as LNHDA and CDR2 as SQIVND (reference sequence). The V gene end was trimmed by 3 bases and the J gene end by 1 base; junction bases not matched to a gene: 3. This CDR3 comprises 15 residues. In DNA form, the CDR3 reads TGTGCCAGTAGTATTGACAGGGAAAGCAATCAGCCCCAGCATTTT. Translated, it gives CASSIDRESNQPQHF.

The genes are TRBV2 and TRBJ1-2; D is undetermined. The CDR3 has 10 residues. Trimming stripped 6 bases from V and 9 bases from J, with 8 bases between. Germline V gives CDR1 SNHLY, CDR2 FYNNEI. CDR3 in amino acids: CASRAVRYTF. DNA for the CDR3: TGTGCCAGCAGGGCCGTTCGCTACACCTTC.

The chain joins TRBV30 to TRBJ1-2; D unresolved. The CDR3 totals 13 residues. Trimming pared 4 bases from V and 4 bases from J, leaving 13 bases between. Germline V gene lookup returns CDR1 GTSNPN and CDR2 SVGIG (reference sequence). For the CDR3, the DNA is TGTGCCTGGATCGGGAAGGGAACCTATGGCTACACCTTC. Its translation: CAWIGKGTYGYTF.